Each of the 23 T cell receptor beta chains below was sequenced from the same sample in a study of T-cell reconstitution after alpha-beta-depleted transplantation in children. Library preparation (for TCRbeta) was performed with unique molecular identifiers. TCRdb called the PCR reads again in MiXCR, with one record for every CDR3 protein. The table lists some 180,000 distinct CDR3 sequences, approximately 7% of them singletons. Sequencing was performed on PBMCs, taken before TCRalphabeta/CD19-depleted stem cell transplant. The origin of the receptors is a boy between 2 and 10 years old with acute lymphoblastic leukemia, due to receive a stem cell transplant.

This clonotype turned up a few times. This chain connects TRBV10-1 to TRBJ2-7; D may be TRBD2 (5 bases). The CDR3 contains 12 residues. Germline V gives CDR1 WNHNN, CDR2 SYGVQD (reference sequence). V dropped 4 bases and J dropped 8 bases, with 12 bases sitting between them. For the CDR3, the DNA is TGCGCCAGCAGTGGTGAGGGATTTCAGCAGTACTTC. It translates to CASSGEGFQQYF.

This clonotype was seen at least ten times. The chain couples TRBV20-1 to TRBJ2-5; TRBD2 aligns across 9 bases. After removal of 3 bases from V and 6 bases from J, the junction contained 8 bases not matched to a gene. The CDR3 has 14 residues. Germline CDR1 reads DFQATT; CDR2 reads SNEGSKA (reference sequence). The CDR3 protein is CSARFSGSRKTQYF. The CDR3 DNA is TGCAGTGCTAGGTTTAGCGGGAGCAGGAAGACCCAGTACTTC.

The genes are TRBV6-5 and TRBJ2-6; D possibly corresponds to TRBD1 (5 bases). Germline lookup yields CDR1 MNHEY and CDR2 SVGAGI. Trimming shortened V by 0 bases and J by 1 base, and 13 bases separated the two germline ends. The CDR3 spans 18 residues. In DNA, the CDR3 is TGTGCCAGCAGTTACTCAGTCCTGGGGCGGTCTGGGGCCAACGTCCTGACTTTC. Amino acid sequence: CASSYSVLGRSGANVLTF.

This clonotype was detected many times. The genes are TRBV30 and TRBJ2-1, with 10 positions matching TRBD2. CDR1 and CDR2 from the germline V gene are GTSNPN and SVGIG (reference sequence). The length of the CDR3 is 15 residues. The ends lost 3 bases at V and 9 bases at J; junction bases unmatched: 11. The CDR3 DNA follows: TGTGCCTGGAGGGAGCCTAGCGGGAGTCAGGGTGAGCAGTTCTTC. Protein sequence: CAWREPSGSQGEQFF.

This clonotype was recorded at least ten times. The CDR3: CASSQDEFGGRSTDTQYF. The CDR3 DNA sequence: TGTGCCAGCAGCCAAGACGAATTTGGGGGGAGGTCGACAGATACGCAGTATTTT. The chain combines TRBV4-2 with TRBJ2-3, with D maybe TRBD2 (6 bases). V was cut by 0 bases and J by 3 bases, with 19 bases left in between. CDR1 and CDR2 from the germline V gene are LGHNA and YNFKEQ. The CDR3 runs 18 residues.

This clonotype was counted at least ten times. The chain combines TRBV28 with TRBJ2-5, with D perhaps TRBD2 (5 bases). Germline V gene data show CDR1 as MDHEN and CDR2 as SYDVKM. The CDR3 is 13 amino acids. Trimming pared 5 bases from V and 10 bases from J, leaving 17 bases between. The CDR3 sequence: CASSPVAPGSQYF. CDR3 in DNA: TGTGCCAGCAGTCCGGTGGCCCCGGGGAGCCAGTACTTC.

The CDR3 sequence is CASSSNTGGPYGYTF. CDR3 in DNA: TGTGCCAGCAGCTCAAACACAGGGGGACCGTATGGCTACACCTTC. The chain combines TRBV7-9 with TRBJ1-2, with TRBD1 matching over 8 bases. CDR1 SEHNR and CDR2 FQNEAQ come from the germline V gene (reference sequence). There are 15 residues in the CDR3. The junction had 9 bases not matched to a gene; V was cut back by 4 bases and J by 5 bases.

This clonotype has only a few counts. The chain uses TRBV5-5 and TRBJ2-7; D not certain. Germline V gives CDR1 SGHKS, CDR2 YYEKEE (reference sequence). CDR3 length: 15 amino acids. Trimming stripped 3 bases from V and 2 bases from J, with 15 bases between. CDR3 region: CASSWEGNRAYEQYF. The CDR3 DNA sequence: TGTGCCAGCAGCTGGGAAGGCAATAGAGCCTACGAGCAGTACTTC.

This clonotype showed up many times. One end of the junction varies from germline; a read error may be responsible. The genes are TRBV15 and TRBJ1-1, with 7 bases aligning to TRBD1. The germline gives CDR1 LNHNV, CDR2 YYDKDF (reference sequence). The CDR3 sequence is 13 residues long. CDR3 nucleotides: TGTGCCACCAGCAGGGGGATTGGACAGGAATACTTTTTT. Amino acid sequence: CATSRGIGQEYFF.

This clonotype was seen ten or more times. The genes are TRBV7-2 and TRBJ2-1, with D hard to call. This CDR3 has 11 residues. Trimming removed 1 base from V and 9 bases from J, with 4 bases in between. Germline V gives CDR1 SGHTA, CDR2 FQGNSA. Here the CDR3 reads CASSLVLEQFF. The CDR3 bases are TGTGCCAGCAGCTTAGTCCTTGAGCAGTTCTTC.

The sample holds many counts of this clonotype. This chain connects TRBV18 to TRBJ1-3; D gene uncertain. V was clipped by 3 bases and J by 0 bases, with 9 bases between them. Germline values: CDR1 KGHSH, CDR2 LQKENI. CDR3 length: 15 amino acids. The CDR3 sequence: CASSPGRISGNTIYF. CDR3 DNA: TGTGCCAGCTCACCTGGGAGGATCTCTGGAAACACCATATATTTT.

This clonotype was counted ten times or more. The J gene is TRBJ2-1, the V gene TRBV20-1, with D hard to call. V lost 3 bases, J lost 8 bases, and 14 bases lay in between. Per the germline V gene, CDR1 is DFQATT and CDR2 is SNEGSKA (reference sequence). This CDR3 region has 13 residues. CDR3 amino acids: CSASWPGFHEQFF. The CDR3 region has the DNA TGCAGTGCTAGCTGGCCCGGGTTCCATGAGCAGTTCTTC.

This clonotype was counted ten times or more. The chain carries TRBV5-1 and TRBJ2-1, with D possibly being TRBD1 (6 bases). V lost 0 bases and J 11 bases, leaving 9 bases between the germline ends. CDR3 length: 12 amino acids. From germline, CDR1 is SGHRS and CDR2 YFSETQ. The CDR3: CASSLAGTQQFF. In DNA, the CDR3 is TGCGCCAGCAGCTTGGCCGGGACACAGCAGTTCTTC.

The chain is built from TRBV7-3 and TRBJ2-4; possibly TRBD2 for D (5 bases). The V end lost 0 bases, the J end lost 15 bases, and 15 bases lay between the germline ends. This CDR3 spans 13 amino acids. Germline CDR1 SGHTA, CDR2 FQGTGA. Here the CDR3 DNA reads TGTGCCAGCAGCTTAACGACGGACTCCCCGCTGTACTTC. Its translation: CASSLTTDSPLYF.

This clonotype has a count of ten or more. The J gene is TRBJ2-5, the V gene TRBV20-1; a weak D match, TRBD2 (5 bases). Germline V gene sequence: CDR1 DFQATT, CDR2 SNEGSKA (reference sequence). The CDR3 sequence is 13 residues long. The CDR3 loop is CSGSSTLQETQYF. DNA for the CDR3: TGCAGCGGTTCTAGCACATTACAAGAGACCCAGTACTTC.

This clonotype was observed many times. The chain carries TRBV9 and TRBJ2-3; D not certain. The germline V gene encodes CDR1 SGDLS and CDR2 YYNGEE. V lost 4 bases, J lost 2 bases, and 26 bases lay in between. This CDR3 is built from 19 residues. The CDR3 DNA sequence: TGTGCCAGCAGCCGCCACCTTCCGGTCCCGAAGTTGGACACAGATACGCAGTATTTT. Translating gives CASSRHLPVPKLDTDTQYF. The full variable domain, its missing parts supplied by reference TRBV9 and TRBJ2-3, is DSGVTQTPKHLITATGQRVTLRCSPRSGDLSVYWYQQSLDQGLQFLIQYYNGEERAKGNILERFSAQQFPDLHSELNLSSLELGDSALYFCASSRHLPVPKLDTDTQYFGPGTRLTVL.

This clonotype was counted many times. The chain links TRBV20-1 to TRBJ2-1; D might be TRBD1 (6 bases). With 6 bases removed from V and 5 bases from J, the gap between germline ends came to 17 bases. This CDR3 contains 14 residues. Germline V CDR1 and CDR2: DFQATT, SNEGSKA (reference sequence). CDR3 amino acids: CSALPTGPDNEQFF. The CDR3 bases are TGCAGTGCCCTACCGACAGGACCGGACAATGAGCAGTTCTTC.

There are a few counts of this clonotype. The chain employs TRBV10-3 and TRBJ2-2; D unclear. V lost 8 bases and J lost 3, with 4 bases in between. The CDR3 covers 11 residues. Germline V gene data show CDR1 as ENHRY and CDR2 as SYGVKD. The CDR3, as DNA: TGTGCCATCCGGGACACCGGGGAGCTGTTTTTT. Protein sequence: CAIRDTGELFF.

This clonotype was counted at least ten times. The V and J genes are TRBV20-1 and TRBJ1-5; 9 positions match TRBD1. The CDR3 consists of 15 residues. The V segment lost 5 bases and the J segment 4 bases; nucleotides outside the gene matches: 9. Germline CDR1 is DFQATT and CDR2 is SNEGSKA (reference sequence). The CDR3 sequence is CSAGNRGLWNQPQHF. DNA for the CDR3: TGCAGTGCTGGAAACAGGGGGCTCTGGAATCAGCCCCAGCATTTT.

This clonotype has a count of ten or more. CDR3 coding DNA: TGTGCCAGCAGTTTAGGGGAGTGGAGCTCCTACAATGAGCAGTTCTTC. Residues: CASSLGEWSSYNEQFF. V and J are TRBV27 and TRBJ2-1; TRBD2 might be the D (5 bases). With 2 bases removed from V and 0 bases from J, the gap between germline ends came to 11 bases. The CDR3 covers 16 residues. Germline CDR1 reads MNHEY; CDR2 reads SMNVEV (reference sequence).

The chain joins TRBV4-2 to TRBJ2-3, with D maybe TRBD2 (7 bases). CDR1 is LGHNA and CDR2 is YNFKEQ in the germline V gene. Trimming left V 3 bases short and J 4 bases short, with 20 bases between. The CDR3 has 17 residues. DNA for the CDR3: TGTGCCAGCAGCCAGGAGTGGGGGGCCCTAGCGGCAGATACGCAGTATTTT. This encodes CASSQEWGALAADTQYF.

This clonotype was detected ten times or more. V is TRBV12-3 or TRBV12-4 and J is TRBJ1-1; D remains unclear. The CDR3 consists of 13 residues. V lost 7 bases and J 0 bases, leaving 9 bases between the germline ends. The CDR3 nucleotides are TGTGCCAGCATTCAACTCTTGAACACTGAAGCTTTCTTT. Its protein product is CASIQLLNTEAFF.

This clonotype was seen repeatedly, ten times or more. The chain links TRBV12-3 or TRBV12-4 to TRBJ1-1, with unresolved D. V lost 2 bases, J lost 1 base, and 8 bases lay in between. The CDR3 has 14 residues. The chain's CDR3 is CASSLFLGNTEAFF. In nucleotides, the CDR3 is TGTGCCAGCAGTTTATTCTTAGGGAACACTGAAGCTTTCTTT.